One TCR beta chain is described in this entry. The data were produced by immunoSEQ multiplex PCR, yet TCRdb's version contains in-frame clones alone and is incomplete. The sample consists of about 81,000 clones, roughly 90% of them appearing once. This sample is part of a study of blood T cell repertoires in COVID-19. Trimming removed 1 base from V and 1 base from J, with 8 bases in between. Germline assignment: CDR1 SGHTA and CDR2 FQGNSA. There are 15 residues in the CDR3. The genes are TRBV7-2 and TRBJ2-1; perhaps TRBD1 as D (6 bases). The sequenced material came from peripheral blood. The TCR comes from a man between 65 and 85 years old with active or convalescent COVID-19. The CDR3 here is CASSLDRASYNEQFF. The DNA of the CDR3 is TGTGCCAGCAGCTTAGACAGGGCATCCTACAATGAGCAGTTCTTC.